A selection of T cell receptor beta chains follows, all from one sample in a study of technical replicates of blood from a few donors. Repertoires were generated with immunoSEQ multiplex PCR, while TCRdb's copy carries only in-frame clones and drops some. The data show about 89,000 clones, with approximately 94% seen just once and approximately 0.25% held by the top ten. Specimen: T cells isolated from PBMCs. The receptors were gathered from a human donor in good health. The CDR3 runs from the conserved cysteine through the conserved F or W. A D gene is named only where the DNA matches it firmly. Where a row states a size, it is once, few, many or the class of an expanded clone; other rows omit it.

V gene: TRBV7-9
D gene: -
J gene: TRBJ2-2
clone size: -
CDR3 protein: CASSLAPGARNGELFF
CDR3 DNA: TGTGCCAGCAGCTTAGCGCCAGGGGCTCGTAACGGGGAGCTGTTTTTT

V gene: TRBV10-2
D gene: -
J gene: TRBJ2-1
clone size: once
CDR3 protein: CASTTLSSYNEQFF
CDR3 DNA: TGCGCCAGCACAACCCTCAGCTCCTACAATGAGCAGTTCTTC

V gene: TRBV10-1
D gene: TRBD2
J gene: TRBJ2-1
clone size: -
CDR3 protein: CASSESGGSSYNEQFF
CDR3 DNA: TGCGCCAGCAGTGAGTCTGGCGGGAGCTCCTACAATGAGCAGTTCTTC

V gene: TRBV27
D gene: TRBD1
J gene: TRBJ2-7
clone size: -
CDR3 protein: CASSAKNQDRGRESSYEQYF
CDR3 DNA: TGTGCCAGCAGCGCCAAGAATCAGGACAGGGGGCGGGAGAGCTCCTACGAGCAGTACTTC

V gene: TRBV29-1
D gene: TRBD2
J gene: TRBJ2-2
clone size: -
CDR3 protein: CSVELAGGRFTSTGELFF
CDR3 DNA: TGCAGCGTTGAATTAGCGGGAGGTCGCTTTACGTCGACCGGGGAGCTGTTTTTT

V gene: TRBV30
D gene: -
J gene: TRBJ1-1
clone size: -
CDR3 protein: CAWRQIGNTEAFF
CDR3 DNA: TGTGCCTGGAGACAGATCGGGAACACTGAAGCTTTCTTT

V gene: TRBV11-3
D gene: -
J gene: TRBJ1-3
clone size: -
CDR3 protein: CASSLDPGNTIYF
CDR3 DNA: TGTGCCAGCAGCTTAGATCCCGGGAACACCATATATTTT

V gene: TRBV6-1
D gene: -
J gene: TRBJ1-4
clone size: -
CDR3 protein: CASRDSNNEKLFF
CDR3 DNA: TGTGCCAGCAGGGACAGCAATAATGAAAAACTGTTTTTT

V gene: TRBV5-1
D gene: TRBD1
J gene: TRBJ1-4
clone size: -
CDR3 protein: CASSSPGQGVSSEKLFF
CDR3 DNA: TGCGCCAGCAGCTCGCCGGGACAGGGGGTATCATCAGAAAAACTGTTTTTT

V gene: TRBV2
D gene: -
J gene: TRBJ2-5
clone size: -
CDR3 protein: CASSQGGGETQYF
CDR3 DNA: TGTGCCAGCTCTCAAGGGGGGGGAGAGACCCAGTACTTC

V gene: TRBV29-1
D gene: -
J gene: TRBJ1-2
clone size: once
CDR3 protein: CSVILTGYYGYTF
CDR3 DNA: TGCAGCGTGATTCTGACAGGCTACTATGGCTACACCTTC

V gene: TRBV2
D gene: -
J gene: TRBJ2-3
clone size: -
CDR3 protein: CASRKGHTDTQYF
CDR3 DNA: TGTGCCAGCAGGAAGGGACACACAGATACGCAGTATTTT

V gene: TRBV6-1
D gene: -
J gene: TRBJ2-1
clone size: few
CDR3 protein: CASSEASGYEQFF
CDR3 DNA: TGTGCCAGCAGTGAAGCCTCAGGCTATGAGCAGTTCTTC

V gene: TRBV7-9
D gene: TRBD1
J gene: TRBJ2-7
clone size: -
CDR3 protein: CASSPRDRDEQYF
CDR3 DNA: TGTGCCAGCAGCCCACGGGACAGGGACGAGCAGTACTTC

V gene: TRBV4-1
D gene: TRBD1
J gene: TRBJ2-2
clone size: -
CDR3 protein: CASSQVRTGDTGELFF
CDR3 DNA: TGCGCCAGCAGCCAAGTAAGGACAGGGGACACCGGGGAGCTGTTTTTT

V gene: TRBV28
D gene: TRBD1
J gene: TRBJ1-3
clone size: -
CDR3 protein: CASMIFYRGGGNTIYF
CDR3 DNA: TGTGCCAGCATGATTTTCTACAGGGGCGGTGGAAACACCATATATTTT

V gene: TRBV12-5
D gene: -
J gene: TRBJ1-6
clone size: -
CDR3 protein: CASKGEMIYNSPLHF
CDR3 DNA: TGTGCTAGTAAGGGAGAGATGATCTATAATTCACCCCTCCACTTT

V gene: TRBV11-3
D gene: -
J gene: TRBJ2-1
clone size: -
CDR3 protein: CASSSRGGAGYNEQFF
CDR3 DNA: TGTGCCAGCAGCTCCCGAGGGGGGGCGGGTTACAATGAGCAGTTCTTC

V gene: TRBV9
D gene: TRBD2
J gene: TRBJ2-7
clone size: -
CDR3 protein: CASSPTGTSGSYEQYF
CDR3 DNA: TGTGCCAGCAGCCCGACCGGGACTAGCGGGTCATACGAGCAGTACTTC

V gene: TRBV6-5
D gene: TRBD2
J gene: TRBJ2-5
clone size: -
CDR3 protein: CASSTGAGAETQYF
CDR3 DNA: TGTGCCAGCAGTACCGGGGCGGGAGCAGAGACCCAGTACTTC

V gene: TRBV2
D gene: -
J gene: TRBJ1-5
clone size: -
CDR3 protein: CASNPRQGNQPQHF
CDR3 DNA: TGTGCCAGCAACCCCCGACAGGGCAATCAGCCCCAGCATTTT

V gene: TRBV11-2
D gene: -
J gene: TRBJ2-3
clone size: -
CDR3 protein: CASSLGELDTQYF
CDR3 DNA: TGTGCCAGCAGCTTAGGGGAGTTGGATACGCAGTATTTT

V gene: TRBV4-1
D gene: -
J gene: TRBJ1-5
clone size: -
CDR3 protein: CASSPGRTEPQHF
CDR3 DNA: TGCGCCAGCAGCCCAGGACGGACAGAGCCCCAGCATTTT

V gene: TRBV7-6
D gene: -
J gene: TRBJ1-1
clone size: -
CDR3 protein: CASSSVQGENTEAFF
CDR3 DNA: TGTGCCAGCAGCTCAGTACAGGGTGAGAACACTGAAGCTTTCTTT

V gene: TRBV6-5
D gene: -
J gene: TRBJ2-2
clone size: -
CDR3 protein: CASTINRDVAGELFF
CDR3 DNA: TGTGCCAGCACCATAAACAGGGATGTAGCCGGGGAGCTGTTTTTT

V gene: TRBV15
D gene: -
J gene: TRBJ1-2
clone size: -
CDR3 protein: CATLGKDRMLNYGYTF
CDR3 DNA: TGTGCCACCCTTGGTAAGGACAGAATGCTTAACTATGGCTACACCTTC

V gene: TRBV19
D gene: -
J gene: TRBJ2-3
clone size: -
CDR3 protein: CASTTGTPLTDTQYF
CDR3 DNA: TGTGCCAGTACCACTGGGACACCACTCACAGATACGCAGTATTTT

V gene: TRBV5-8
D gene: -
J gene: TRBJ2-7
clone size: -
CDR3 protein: CASREPNRDF
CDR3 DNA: TGTGCCAGCAGGGAACCCAACAGGGACTTC

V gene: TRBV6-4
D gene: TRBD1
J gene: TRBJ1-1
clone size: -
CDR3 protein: CASRNDRGRTDTEAFF
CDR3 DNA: TGTGCCAGCAGGAACGACAGGGGGCGTACGGACACTGAAGCTTTCTTT

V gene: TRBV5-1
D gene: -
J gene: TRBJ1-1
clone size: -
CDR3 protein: CASSTRTVRLGAFF
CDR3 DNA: TGCGCCAGCAGCACCAGGACAGTCAGATTAGGAGCTTTCTTT

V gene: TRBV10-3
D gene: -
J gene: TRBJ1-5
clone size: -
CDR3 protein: CAISGNVASNQPQHF
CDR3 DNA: TGTGCCATCAGTGGGAACGTAGCTAGCAATCAGCCCCAGCATTTT

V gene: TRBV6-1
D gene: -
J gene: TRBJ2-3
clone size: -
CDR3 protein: CASTRGVSTDTQYF
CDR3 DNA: TGTGCCAGCACACGCGGGGTTAGCACAGATACGCAGTATTTT

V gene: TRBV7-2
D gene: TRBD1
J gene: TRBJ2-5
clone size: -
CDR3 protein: CASSGTAQETQYF
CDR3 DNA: TGTGCCAGCAGCGGGACAGCTCAAGAGACCCAGTACTTC

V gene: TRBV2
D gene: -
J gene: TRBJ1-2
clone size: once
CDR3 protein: CASSVERSNYGYTF
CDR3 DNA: TGTGCCAGCAGTGTCGAGAGGTCTAACTATGGCTACACCTTC

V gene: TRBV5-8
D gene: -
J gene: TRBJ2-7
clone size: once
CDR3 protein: CASSLSFYLYEQYF
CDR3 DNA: TGTGCCAGCAGCTTATCGTTCTACCTCTACGAGCAGTACTTC

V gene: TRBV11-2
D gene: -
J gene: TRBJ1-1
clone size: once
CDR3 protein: CASSPRGWVMNTEAFF
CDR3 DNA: TGTGCCAGCAGCCCTCGAGGGTGGGTCATGAACACTGAAGCTTTCTTT

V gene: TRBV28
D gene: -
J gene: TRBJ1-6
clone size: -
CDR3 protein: CASSQLGPPLHF
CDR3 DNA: TGTGCCAGCAGCCAACTTGGTCCACCCCTCCACTTT

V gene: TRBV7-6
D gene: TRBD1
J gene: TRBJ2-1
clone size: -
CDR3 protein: CASSSPYRGRDNEQFF
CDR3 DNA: TGTGCCAGCAGCTCCCCGTACAGGGGCCGGGATAATGAGCAGTTCTTC

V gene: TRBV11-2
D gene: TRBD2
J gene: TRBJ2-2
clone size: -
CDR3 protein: CASSLVWGGGLTGELFF
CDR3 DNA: TGTGCCAGCAGCTTAGTGTGGGGGGGAGGGTTGACCGGGGAGCTGTTTTTT

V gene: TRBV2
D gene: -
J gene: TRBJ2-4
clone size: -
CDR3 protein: CASMIEAIQYF
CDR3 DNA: TGTGCCAGCATGATTGAGGCCATTCAGTACTTC

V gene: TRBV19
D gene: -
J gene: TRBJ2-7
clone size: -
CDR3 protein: CASSARGQGYEQYF
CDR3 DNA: TGTGCCAGTAGTGCCCGTGGTCAGGGTTACGAGCAGTACTTC

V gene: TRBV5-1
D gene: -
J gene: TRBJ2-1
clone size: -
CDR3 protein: CASSSGQLNNEQFF
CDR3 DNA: TGCGCCAGCAGCTCTGGACAGTTGAACAATGAGCAGTTCTTC

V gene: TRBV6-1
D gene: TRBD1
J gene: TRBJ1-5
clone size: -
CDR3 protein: CASSARGQGYQPQHF
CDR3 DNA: TGTGCCAGCAGTGCCAGAGGACAGGGGTACCAGCCCCAGCATTTT

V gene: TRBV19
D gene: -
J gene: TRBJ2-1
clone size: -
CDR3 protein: CASSIGQGYNEQFF
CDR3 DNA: TGTGCCAGTAGTATAGGGCAGGGTTACAATGAGCAGTTCTTC

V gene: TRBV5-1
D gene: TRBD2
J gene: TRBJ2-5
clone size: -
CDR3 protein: CASSLAGGEETQYF
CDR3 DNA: TGCGCCAGCAGCTTAGCGGGGGGCGAAGAGACCCAGTACTTC

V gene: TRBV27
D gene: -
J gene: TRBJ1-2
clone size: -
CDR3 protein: CASSLSRSRGWVGPGYTF
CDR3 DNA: TGTGCCAGCAGTTTATCCAGGTCGCGGGGCTGGGTCGGTCCCGGCTACACCTTC

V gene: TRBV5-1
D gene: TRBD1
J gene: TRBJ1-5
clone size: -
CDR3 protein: CASSLTGVGNQPQHF
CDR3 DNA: TGCGCCAGCAGCTTGACAGGGGTGGGGAATCAGCCCCAGCATTTT

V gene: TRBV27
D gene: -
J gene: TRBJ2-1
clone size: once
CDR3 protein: CASRHIRSSYNEQFF
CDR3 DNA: TGTGCCAGCCGGCATATAAGGAGCTCCTACAATGAGCAGTTCTTC

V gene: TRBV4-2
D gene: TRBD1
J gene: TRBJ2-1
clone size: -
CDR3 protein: CASSPGQGATLDNEQFF
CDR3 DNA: TGTGCCAGCAGCCCCGGGCAGGGGGCAACCCTAGACAATGAGCAGTTCTTC

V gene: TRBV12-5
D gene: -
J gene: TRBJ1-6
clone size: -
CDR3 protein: CASGSRPGSSYNSPLHF
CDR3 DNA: TGTGCTAGTGGCTCTCGACCGGGAAGCTCCTATAATTCACCCCTCCACTTT

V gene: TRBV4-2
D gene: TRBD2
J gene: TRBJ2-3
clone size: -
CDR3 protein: CASSQSGGSATDTQYF
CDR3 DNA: TGTGCCAGCAGCCAATCAGGCGGGAGTGCGACAGATACGCAGTATTTT

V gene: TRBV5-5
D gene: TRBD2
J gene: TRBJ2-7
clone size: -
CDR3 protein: CASSSGLLGGSRYEQYF
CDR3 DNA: TGTGCCAGCAGCTCGGGGTTACTAGGCGGGAGTCGGTACGAGCAGTACTTC

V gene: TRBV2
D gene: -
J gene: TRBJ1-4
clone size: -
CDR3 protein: CASTLNPGSNEKLFF
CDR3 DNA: TGTGCCAGCACCCTGAATCCGGGGTCTAATGAAAAACTGTTTTTT

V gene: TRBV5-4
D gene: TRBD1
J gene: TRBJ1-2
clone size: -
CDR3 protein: CASSQAGTGYGGYTF
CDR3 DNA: TGTGCCAGCAGCCAAGCCGGGACAGGGTACGGTGGCTACACCTTC

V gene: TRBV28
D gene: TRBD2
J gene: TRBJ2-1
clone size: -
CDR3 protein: CASSTPGLAGGPSTIGEQFF
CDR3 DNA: TGTGCCAGCAGTACCCCGGGACTAGCGGGAGGGCCCTCTACGATAGGTGAGCAGTTCTTC